This is a list of T cell receptor beta chains from one sample in a study of T cell responses to AZD1222 COVID-19 vaccine. The assay was immunoSEQ multiplex PCR, and TCRdb's table has in-frame clones only and misses some. This sample has around 91,000 clones, with approximately 91% found just once. Sequencing was performed on peripheral blood, taken 28 days after the second AZD1222 dose. The receptors shown here come from an adult who received the AZD1222 COVID-19 vaccine. The CDR3 runs from the conserved cysteine through the conserved F or W. The order of the fields is J gene, CDR3 length, V gene, clone size, D gene, CDR3 DNA, CDR3 protein. D genes are given only for firm matches. Expanded clones get a size class; other rows say once, few or many, or leave the size out.

TRBJ2-3 | 14 | TRBV7-2 | . | . | TGTGCCAGCAGCTTCGGCAGGGGGGCAGATACGCAGTATTTT | CASSFGRGADTQYF
TRBJ2-1 | 17 | TRBV4-1 | . | TRBD2 | TGCGCCAGCAGCCGGGAGGAAGGGACTAGCGGCTACAATGAGCAGTTCTTC | CASSREEGTSGYNEQFF
TRBJ1-5 | 13 | TRBV20-1 | . | TRBD1 | TGCAGTGCTAGTGGGACAGGCGGGCAGCCCCAGCATTTT | CSASGTGGQPQHF
TRBJ1-4 | 13 | TRBV2 | . | . | TGTGCCAGCAATGGGGGCTTGGAAGAAAAACTGTTTTTT | CASNGGLEEKLFF
TRBJ2-5 | 14 | TRBV5-1 | . | TRBD1 | TGCGCCAGCAGCTCAAGTACAGGGGAAGAGACCCAGTACTTC | CASSSSTGEETQYF
TRBJ2-1 | 18 | TRBV18 | . | TRBD2 | TGTGCCAGCTCACCTCCGGGACTAGCGGGAGGCTCCGTCAATGAGCAGTTCTTC | CASSPPGLAGGSVNEQFF
TRBJ2-2 | 16 | TRBV5-4 | . | . | TGTGCCAGCAGCTTGGCCGAAGTTAGAGGCACCGGGGAGCTGTTTTTT | CASSLAEVRGTGELFF
TRBJ2-5 | 15 | TRBV19 | . | TRBD1 | TGTGCCAGTAGTAGAAGACAGGGCTATAAAGAGACCCAGTACTTC | CASSRRQGYKETQYF
TRBJ1-4 | 12 | TRBV29-1 | . | . | TGCAGCGTTGGGGGGGCGCGTGAAAAACTGTTTTTT | CSVGGAREKLFF
TRBJ1-6 | 14 | TRBV10-3 | . | TRBD1 | TGTGCCATCAGGGGGACAGTGAAGAATTCACCCCTCCACTTT | CAIRGTVKNSPLHF
TRBJ2-3 | 14 | TRBV7-9 | . | TRBD2 | TGTGCCAGCACCTCGGGGGGGGGCACAGATACGCAGTATTTT | CASTSGGGTDTQYF
TRBJ1-2 | 15 | TRBV7-2 | few | TRBD1 | TGTGCCAGCAGCTTAGCGACGACAGGGTATACTGGCTACACCTTC | CASSLATTGYTGYTF
TRBJ2-3 | 13 | TRBV6-4 | . | TRBD2 | TGTGCCAGCAGTGACTTCCGACTAGCGGGGGAGCCCTTT | CASSDFRLAGEPF
TRBJ2-7 | 15 | TRBV28 | . | TRBD1 | TGTGCCAGCACCCTTGGCAGGACAGGAGACTACGAGCAGTACTTC | CASTLGRTGDYEQYF
TRBJ2-7 | 13 | TRBV30 | . | TRBD1 | TGTGCCTGGAGGGCTTGGACAGGGTACGAGCAGTACTTC | CAWRAWTGYEQYF
TRBJ2-3 | 15 | TRBV7-7 | . | TRBD1 | TGTGCTAGCAGCCGAGGGGGCTCGCGCACAGATACGCAGTATTTT | CASSRGGSRTDTQYF
TRBJ2-7 | 14 | TRBV7-2 | . | TRBD1 | TGTGCCAGCAGCTTCACCGGAGACAGGGTCGAGCAGTACTTC | CASSFTGDRVEQYF
TRBJ1-3 | 15 | TRBV9 | . | . | TGTGCCAGCAGCGTAACCCCAAGCTCTGGAAACACCATATATTTT | CASSVTPSSGNTIYF
TRBJ2-7 | 15 | TRBV27 | . | . | TGTGCCAGCAGTCGGGGGGGGACAGGGATCAACGAGCAGTACTTC | CASSRGGTGINEQYF
TRBJ1-1 | 16 | TRBV6-5 | . | . | TGTGCCAGCAGTTACCCCCTTATGAGGCCGAACACTGAAGCTTTCTTT | CASSYPLMRPNTEAFF
TRBJ1-4 | 17 | TRBV30 | . | TRBD1 | TGTGCCTGGAGACCCCGGGACAGGGCTGCAACTAATGAAAAACTGTTTTTT | CAWRPRDRAATNEKLFF
TRBJ2-2 | 14 | TRBV5-6 | . | . | TGTGCCAGCAGCCCCCCGAGAAGAACCGGGGAGCTGTTTTTT | CASSPPRRTGELFF
TRBJ1-1 | 13 | TRBV12-3/TRBV12-4 | . | . | TGTGCCAGCAGTTACACAGGGAACACTGAAGCTTTCTTT | CASSYTGNTEAFF
TRBJ2-1 | 13 | TRBV3-1/TRBV3-2 | . | . | TGTGCCAGCAGCGCCTTTACCGAAGCGAAGCAGTTCTTC | CASSAFTEAKQFF